This is a list of T cell receptor beta chains from one sample in a study of T cell responses to AZD1222 COVID-19 vaccine. Clones were sequenced by immunoSEQ multiplex PCR, and TCRdb holds only the in-frame ones, with some missing. The top ten hold approximately 5.1% of the sample, which has roughly 100,000 clones, about 88% seen once. The specimen comprised peripheral blood, sampled on day 0 of AZD1222 vaccination. These receptors were taken from an adult in good health. Each CDR3 is given with its conserved first and last residue. A D gene is named only where the DNA matches it firmly. Clone sizes are given selectively: once, few, many, or a class where the clone is expanded.

>TRBJ2-1|TRBD2|TRBV7-2|NA
TGTGCCAGCAGCTTACGGGGCAAGCTAGCGGGGAATGAGCAGTTCTTC
CASSLRGKLAGNEQFF
>TRBJ1-5|NA|TRBV28|NA
TGTGCCAGCAGGTATAGGGGACGTGTTAATCAGCCCCAGCATTTT
CASRYRGRVNQPQHF
>TRBJ2-1|NA|TRBV7-9|NA
TGTGCCAGCAGCTTAGGCACCGGCAATGAGCAGTTCTTC
CASSLGTGNEQFF
>TRBJ2-5|TRBD2|TRBV24-1|NA
TGTGCCACCAGTGACCCGGGACTAGCGGATCAAGAGACCCAGTACTTC
CATSDPGLADQETQYF
>TRBJ2-3|NA|TRBV4-2|NA
TGTGCCAGCAGCCAAGACCGGGGGCGCCCAGATACGCAGTATTTT
CASSQDRGRPDTQYF
>TRBJ2-1|TRBD1|TRBV7-2|once
TGTGCCAGCAGCTTTCCGGACAGGGGTCTATTTGAGCAGTTCTTC
CASSFPDRGLFEQFF
>TRBJ1-1|TRBD1|TRBV27|once
TGTGCCAGCAGTTGGGACAGGGGGAACACTGAAGCTTTCTTT
CASSWDRGNTEAFF
>TRBJ1-5|NA|TRBV19|NA
TGTGCCAGTAGTTCCCGGGAGGGAGGAAATCAGCCCCAGCATTTT
CASSSREGGNQPQHF
>TRBJ2-7|TRBD2|TRBV2|NA
TGTGCCAGCGTCGAACAACTCGGGACTAGAGAGCAGTACTTC
CASVEQLGTREQYF
>TRBJ1-6|NA|TRBV28|NA
TGTGCCAGCGGGGAAGCTTGGTCATCACCCCTCCACTTT
CASGEAWSSPLHF
>TRBJ1-3|TRBD1|TRBV4-2|few
TGTGCCAGCAGCCAAGAGGGACAGGTTGGAAACACCATATATTTT
CASSQEGQVGNTIYF
>TRBJ2-7|NA|TRBV10-3|NA
TGTGCCATCAGTTTCCGACAGGCGGCGAGCTCCTACGAGCAGTACTTC
CAISFRQAASSYEQYF
>TRBJ2-7|NA|TRBV11-1|NA
TGTGCCAGCAGGGGCCAGGGTCGGTACGAGCAGTACTTC
CASRGQGRYEQYF
>TRBJ2-7|NA|TRBV2|once
TGTGCCAGCAATTGGCGGGTACCCTCCTACGAGCAGTACTTC
CASNWRVPSYEQYF
>TRBJ2-5|TRBD2|TRBV28|NA
TGTGCCAGCAGCGCCGGACTAGCGGGGGGATCCCAAGAGACCCAGTACTTC
CASSAGLAGGSQETQYF
>TRBJ1-1|TRBD1|TRBV5-4|NA
TGTGCCAGCAGCCGAGGGACAGCCGGGAACACTGAAGCTTTCTTT
CASSRGTAGNTEAFF
>TRBJ2-1|TRBD1|TRBV24-1|NA
TGTGCCACCAGTGACCCGAGACAGGGGGCAAATGGTGAGCAGTTCTTC
CATSDPRQGANGEQFF
>TRBJ1-6|TRBD1|TRBV6-4|NA
TGTGCCAGCAGCGACAGGGTGGGAGATTCACCCCTCCACTTT
CASSDRVGDSPLHF
>TRBJ2-5|TRBD2|TRBV5-6|few
TGTGCCAGCAGCATCACTAGCGGGAGGCAATCCCAAGAGACCCAGTACTTC
CASSITSGRQSQETQYF
>TRBJ2-7|TRBD2|TRBV3-1/TRBV3-2|NA
TGTGCCAGCAGCCTGGGACTAGCGGGAGTTCTGTACTTC
CASSLGLAGVLYF
>TRBJ2-5|NA|TRBV6-6|NA
TGTGCCAGCAGTTACCTCAGGGAAGAGACCCAGTACTTC
CASSYLREETQYF
>TRBJ2-7|TRBD1|TRBV2|NA
TGTGCCAGCAGGCGGGACAGGGAAGTCACCTACGAGCAGTACTTC
CASRRDREVTYEQYF
>TRBJ2-3|NA|TRBV4-3|NA
TGCGCCAGCAGCCCCTCCCCCAAGGGAACTAGCACAGATACGCAGTATTTT
CASSPSPKGTSTDTQYF
>TRBJ2-2|TRBD2|TRBV10-3|once
TGTGCCATCAGTGGGACTAGCGGGGGCACCGGGGAGCTGTTTTTT
CAISGTSGGTGELFF